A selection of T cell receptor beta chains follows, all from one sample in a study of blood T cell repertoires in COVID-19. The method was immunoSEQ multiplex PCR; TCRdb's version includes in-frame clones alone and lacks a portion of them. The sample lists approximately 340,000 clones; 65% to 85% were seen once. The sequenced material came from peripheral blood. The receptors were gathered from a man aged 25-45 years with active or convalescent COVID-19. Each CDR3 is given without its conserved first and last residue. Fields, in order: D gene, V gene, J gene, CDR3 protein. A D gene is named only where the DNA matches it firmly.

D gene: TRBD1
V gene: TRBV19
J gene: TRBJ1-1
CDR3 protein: ASSTRQGGNTEAF

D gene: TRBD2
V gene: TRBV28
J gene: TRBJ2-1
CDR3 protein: AGARGTSAIGLKF

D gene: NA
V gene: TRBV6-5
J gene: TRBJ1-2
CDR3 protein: ASSPGLTFNYGYT

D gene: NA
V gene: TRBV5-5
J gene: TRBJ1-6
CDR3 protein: ASSLGQGNSPLH

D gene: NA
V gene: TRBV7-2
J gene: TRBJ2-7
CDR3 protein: ASSLVRGDSYEQY

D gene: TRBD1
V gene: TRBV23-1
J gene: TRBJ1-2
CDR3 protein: ASSQSIQGVGNYGYT

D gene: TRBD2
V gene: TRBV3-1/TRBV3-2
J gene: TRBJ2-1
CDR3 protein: ASSPAGGIHEQF

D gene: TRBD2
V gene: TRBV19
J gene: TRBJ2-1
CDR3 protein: ASSWGLASNEQF

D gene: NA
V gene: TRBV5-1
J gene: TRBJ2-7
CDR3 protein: ASSSRGLPYEQY

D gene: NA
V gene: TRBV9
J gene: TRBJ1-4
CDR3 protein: ASSADGNNEKLF

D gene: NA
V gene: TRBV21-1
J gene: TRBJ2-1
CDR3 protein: AMEGQVGRINEQF

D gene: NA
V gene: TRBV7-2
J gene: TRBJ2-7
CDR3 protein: ASSLEGGGHYEQY

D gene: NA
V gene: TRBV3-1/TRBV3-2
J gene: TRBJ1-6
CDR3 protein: ASSQDGYSPLH

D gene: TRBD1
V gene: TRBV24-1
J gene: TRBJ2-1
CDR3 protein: ATSQKGQAYGEQF